The 27 T cell receptor beta chains given below trace back to one sample, sequenced in a study of blood T cell repertoires in COVID-19. Assay used: immunoSEQ multiplex PCR; TCRdb lists only in-frame clones, some missing. In the table there are roughly 14,000 clones, 80% of which are singletons. Sequences were obtained from peripheral blood. These receptors all come from a human donor in a cohort sampled during active COVID-19.

This chain connects TRBV6-1 to TRBJ2-3; D possibly corresponds to TRBD1 (5 bases). Trimming pared 1 base from V and 0 bases from J, leaving 8 bases between. From germline, CDR1 is MNHNS and CDR2 SASEGT. There are 15 residues in the CDR3. The CDR3 coding sequence is TGTGCCAGCAGTGAAGGGGGCGGTAGCACAGATACGCAGTATTTT. It codes for CASSEGGGSTDTQYF.

The chain recombines TRBV7-2 with TRBJ2-7; D is possibly TRBD2 (6 bases). The CDR3 has 14 amino acids. Deletions cut 5 bases from V and 3 bases from J, with 14 bases between. Per germline, CDR1 SGHTA and CDR2 FQGNSA. The DNA of the CDR3 is TGTGCCAGCAGCCCTGGTGGAGGGCTCTACGAGCAGTACTTC. Amino acids: CASSPGGGLYEQYF.

The rearrangement joins TRBV7-3 to TRBJ2-5, with 9 bases matching TRBD2. The V and J ends lost 4 bases and 5 bases, in that order; junction bases with no gene match: 5. Germline V lookup: CDR1 SGHTA, CDR2 FQGTGA. The CDR3 runs to 14 residues. The CDR3 region is CASSSGLATETQYF. CDR3 nucleotide sequence: TGTGCCAGCAGCTCGGGACTAGCTACGGAGACCCAGTACTTC.

The rearrangement uses TRBV4-3 and TRBJ2-5, with TRBD1 matching 10 bases. Germline V gene sequence: CDR1 LGHNA, CDR2 YSLEER. This CDR3 has 15 residues. With 1 base clipped from V and 3 bases from J, the junction kept 2 bases outside the gene matches. The CDR3 DNA is TGCGCCAGCAGCCAAGGCGGACAGGGGGAAGAGACCCAGTACTTC. Translated, it gives CASSQGGQGEETQYF.

The chain uses TRBV24-1 and TRBJ2-5; 8 bases match TRBD1. Trimming at V came to 5 bases and at J to 7 bases, leaving 8 bases not matched to a gene. There are 14 residues in the CDR3. The V gene's germline CDR1 is KGHDR and CDR2 SFDVKD. CDR3 nucleotide sequence: TGTGCCACCAGTGGGCGACAGGGGTTAGGGACCCAGTACTTC. Its protein is CATSGRQGLGTQYF.

Regarding this clone: The same CDR3 can be traced to other DNA sequences in this sample. V and J are TRBV6-2 or TRBV6-3 and TRBJ2-7; TRBD1 is a possible D gene (5 bases). V was trimmed by 6 bases and J by 4 bases, leaving 7 bases between them. CDR1 and CDR2 (germline): MNHEY, SVGEGT. The CDR3 is made up of 11 amino acids. Here the CDR3 reads CASSRQYEQYF. The CDR3 DNA follows: TGTGCCAGCAGCCGACAGTACGAGCAGTACTTC.

CDR3 sequence: CASSLGGARISPDTQYF. DNA for the CDR3: TGTGCCAGCAGCTTGGGGGGCGCCAGAATCTCCCCAGATACGCAGTATTTT. The rearrangement joins TRBV5-6 to TRBJ2-3; D perhaps matches TRBD1 (5 bases). Germline V gene sequence: CDR1 SGHDT, CDR2 YYEEEE. This CDR3 is built from 17 residues. Trimming shortened V by 0 bases and J by 4 bases, and 18 bases separated the two germline ends.

The chain is built from TRBV7-8 and TRBJ2-2; 7 bases fit TRBD2. This CDR3 is built from 15 residues. With 3 bases clipped from V and 2 bases from J, the junction kept 3 bases outside the gene matches. Germline V gives CDR1 SGHVS, CDR2 FQNEAQ. CDR3 nucleotides: TGTGCCAGCAGCTTCGGGGGGAGCAACACCGGGGAGCTGTTTTTT. This codes for CASSFGGSNTGELFF.

CDR3: CSVEAGETYEQYF. CDR3 in DNA: TGCAGCGTTGAAGCGGGAGAAACCTACGAGCAGTACTTC. This chain links TRBV29-1 with TRBJ2-7; a possible D gene is TRBD2 (6 bases). The germline gives CDR1 SQVTM, CDR2 ANQGSEA. Trimming took 1 base from V and 2 from J, leaving 9 bases between them. CDR3 length: 13 residues.

The chain couples TRBV18 to TRBJ2-5, with no clear D. Germline V lookup: CDR1 KGHSH, CDR2 LQKENI. With 6 bases removed from V and 0 bases from J, the gap between germline ends came to 5 bases. The CDR3 extends over 12 amino acids. The CDR3: CASSLNQETQYF. The CDR3 nucleotides are TGTGCCAGCTCGCTAAACCAAGAGACCCAGTACTTC.

J is TRBJ2-2 and V is TRBV27; D is undetermined. This CDR3 contains 15 residues. Trimming removed 5 bases at V and 1 base at J, with 11 bases between. In germline, CDR1 is MNHEY, CDR2 SMNVEV (reference sequence). CDR3: CASSTLSGNTGELFF. CDR3 DNA: TGTGCCAGCAGTACCTTGTCAGGGAACACCGGGGAGCTGTTTTTT.

The CDR3 sequence: CASSVGSGQETQYF. The CDR3 DNA sequence: TGTGCCAGCAGTGTTGGGTCAGGTCAAGAGACCCAGTACTTC. The V and J genes are TRBV2 and TRBJ2-5; the D is unclear. This CDR3 spans 14 amino acids. V dropped 4 bases and J dropped 2 bases, with 11 bases sitting between them. The germline gives CDR1 SNHLY, CDR2 FYNNEI.

This chain uses TRBV9 with TRBJ2-2; weak D call: TRBD1 (6 bases). The CDR3 covers 15 residues. Germline CDR1 reads SGDLS; CDR2 reads YYNGEE. The ends were cut back, 0 bases at V and 5 bases at J, with 11 bases in the middle. The CDR3 loop is CASSVVGRGTGELFF. DNA for the CDR3: TGTGCCAGCAGCGTAGTAGGCAGGGGTACCGGGGAGCTGTTTTTT.

This chain links TRBV30 with TRBJ2-7; TRBD2 is a possible D gene (6 bases). Looked up from germline, CDR1 is GTSNPN and CDR2 is SVGIG (reference sequence). Trimming left V 0 bases short and J 7 bases short, with 13 bases between. The CDR3 loop spans 13 amino acids. CDR3 bases: TGTGCCTGGAGTGTGGCCAGGGCGGGAGAGCAGTACTTC. Its translation is CAWSVARAGEQYF.

The chain uses TRBV18 and TRBJ2-6; TRBD1 matches 9 bases. The CDR3 loop spans 17 amino acids. Looked up from germline, CDR1 is KGHSH and CDR2 is LQKENI. The ends lost 5 bases at V and 4 bases at J; junction bases unmatched: 9. Here the CDR3 DNA reads TGTGCCAGCTCAAGCCGGACAGGGGCGGCCGGGGCCAACGTCCTGACTTTC. Translated: CASSSRTGAAGANVLTF.

This rearrangement joins TRBV28 to TRBJ1-1; the D is unclear. Germline lookup yields CDR1 MDHEN and CDR2 SYDVKM. The CDR3 extends over 13 amino acids. Trimming took 0 bases from V and 3 from J, leaving 5 bases between them. CDR3 sequence reads: CASSLWADTEAFF. The CDR3 coding sequence is TGTGCCAGCAGTTTATGGGCGGACACTGAAGCTTTCTTT. Using reference TRBV28 and TRBJ1-1 for the parts outside the CDR3, the full variable domain is DVKVTQSSRYLVKRTGEKVFLECVQDMDHENMFWYRQDPGLGLRLIYFSYDVKMKEKGDIPEGYSVSREKKERFSLILESASTNQTSMYLCASSLWADTEAFFGQGTRLTVV.

Written as DNA, the CDR3 is TGTGCCAGCAGTTACCAAAGGGGTTCTTCGGGCACCTTC. Its protein is CASSYQRGSSGTF. The V and J genes are TRBV6-5 and TRBJ1-2; perhaps TRBD1 as D (5 bases). The CDR3 runs 13 residues. V was cut by 2 bases and J by 13 bases, with 17 bases left in between. From germline, CDR1 is MNHEY and CDR2 SVGAGI.

By sample fraction, this clone is medium-sized. The chain links TRBV6-1 to TRBJ1-6; 7 nucleotides line up with TRBD1. The CDR3 has 15 residues. The junction had 5 bases not matched to a gene; V was cut back by 0 bases and J by 9 bases. Germline V lookup: CDR1 MNHNS, CDR2 SASEGT. The CDR3: CASSEATGRPSPLHF. The CDR3 region has the DNA TGTGCCAGCAGTGAAGCGACAGGGCGTCCTTCACCCCTCCACTTT.

This chain joins TRBV30 and TRBJ2-2; D possibly corresponds to TRBD1 (6 bases). V dropped 4 bases and J dropped 6 bases, with 15 bases sitting between them. Looked up from germline, CDR1 is GTSNPN and CDR2 is SVGIG (reference sequence). The CDR3 extends over 14 amino acids. The CDR3 bases are TGTGCCTGGACACTAGAGGGGGACGCCGGGGAGCTGTTTTTT. It encodes CAWTLEGDAGELFF.

V usage is TRBV7-2 and J usage is TRBJ1-5, with no clear D. This CDR3 contains 15 residues. Germline CDR1 SGHTA, CDR2 FQGNSA. The V gene lost 5 bases and the J gene lost 6 bases, with 17 bases spanning the gap. CDR3 region: CASSLRGSAVQPQHF. The CDR3 DNA reads TGTGCCAGCAGCCTACGGGGATCCGCGGTTCAGCCCCAGCATTTT.

This chain links TRBV7-2 with TRBJ1-5; 8 nucleotides match TRBD1. V was pared by 0 bases and J by 0 bases, with 13 bases of the junction left unmatched. Germline CDR1 is SGHTA and CDR2 is FQGNSA. The CDR3 length is 20 residues. DNA for the CDR3: TGTGCCAGCAGCTTAGCTGGTACAGGGGGACTGGGATATAGCAATCAGCCCCAGCATTTT. This gives the protein CASSLAGTGGLGYSNQPQHF.

For the CDR3, the DNA is TGTGCCAGCAGCTCTCTAGCGGGGCTGTCCTACGAGCAGTACTTC. As protein: CASSSLAGLSYEQYF. The chain carries TRBV27 and TRBJ2-7; 9 positions match TRBD2. The CDR3 spans 15 residues. The germline V gene encodes CDR1 MNHEY and CDR2 SMNVEV (reference sequence). The V segment lost 6 bases and the J segment 1 base; nucleotides outside the gene matches: 7.

The chain carries TRBV7-2 and TRBJ2-1, with 7 nucleotides matching TRBD2. CDR3 length equals 19 residues. Germline assignment: CDR1 SGHTA and CDR2 FQGNSA. The V and J ends lost 1 base and 1 base, in that order; junction bases with no gene match: 13. CDR3 DNA: TGTGCCAGCAGCTTAGGCCCGGCTAGCGGAGTACGATCCTACAATGAGCAGTTCTTC. It specifies CASSLGPASGVRSYNEQFF.

This chain uses TRBV5-4 with TRBJ1-1; D not resolved. The CDR3 has 15 amino acids. CDR1 SGHNT and CDR2 YYREEE come from the germline V gene (reference sequence). The germline V and J ends were trimmed by 4 bases and 5 bases, with 18 bases remaining between them. CDR3 residues: CASSQGLKGSTEAFF. CDR3 bases: TGTGCCAGCAGCCAAGGACTGAAGGGTTCTACTGAAGCTTTCTTT.

The chain is built from TRBV10-2 and TRBJ1-3; 9 bases match TRBD1. Germline CDR1 is WSHSY and CDR2 is SAAADI. This CDR3 has 17 residues. Germline trimming cut 3 bases from V and 0 bases from J; bases unmatched to any gene: 6. In DNA form, the CDR3 reads TGCGCCAGCAGTGAACGGACAGGGGCGAGCTCTGGAAACACCATATATTTT. Translation: CASSERTGASSGNTIYF.

This clone appeared once. The chain is built from TRBV19 and TRBJ2-3, with 7 positions matching TRBD2. CDR1 and CDR2 from the germline V gene are LNHDA and SQIVND (reference sequence). The CDR3 sequence is 17 residues long. The ends lost 3 bases at V and 0 bases at J; junction bases unmatched: 9. CDR3: CASSILEGRASTDTQYF. CDR3 sequence (DNA): TGTGCCAGTAGTATCCTCGAGGGGAGGGCTAGCACAGATACGCAGTATTTT.

This clone has just a few counts. V is TRBV5-1 and J is TRBJ2-7, with D tentatively TRBD1 (6 bases). The CDR3 is 13 amino acids. V shed 4 bases and J shed 4 bases, with 12 bases lying between them. CDR1 is SGHRS, CDR2 YFSETQ, per germline. CDR3 amino acids: CASSNGQGYEQYF. In DNA, the CDR3 is TGCGCCAGCAGCAACGGGCAGGGGTACGAGCAGTACTTC.